These T cell receptor beta chains were read from a single sample in a study of T cells in tuberculosis. Assay used: immunoSEQ multiplex PCR; TCRdb lists only in-frame clones, some missing. This sample has around 49,000 clones, with about 95% found just once. This material consisted of PBMCs, taken at tuberculosis diagnosis. These receptors were obtained from an adult with tuberculosis. The CDR3 runs from the conserved cysteine through the conserved F or W. The order of the fields is clone size, D gene, V gene, J gene, CDR3 protein, CDR3 DNA. D genes are given only for firm matches. Clone size is stated in some rows and not others, as once, few, many or a class when expanded.

-	-	TRBV4-3	TRBJ2-5	CASSQDPSVQETQYF	TGCGCCAGCAGCCAAGATCCTTCCGTCCAAGAGACCCAGTACTTC
once	TRBD2	TRBV5-1	TRBJ2-6	CASSLRGEAGANVLTF	TGCGCCAGCAGCTTGCGGGGGGAGGCTGGGGCCAACGTCCTGACTTTC
-	-	TRBV7-9	TRBJ1-1	CASSLVGENTEAFF	TGTGCCAGCAGCTTGGTAGGGGAAAACACTGAAGCTTTCTTT
-	TRBD1	TRBV6-1	TRBJ2-7	CASSQQGAGYEQYF	TGTGCCAGCAGCCAACAGGGGGCGGGTTACGAGCAGTACTTC
-	TRBD2	TRBV11-2	TRBJ2-7	CASSFLAGTRYEQYF	TGTGCCAGCAGCTTTCTAGCGGGAACAAGATACGAGCAGTACTTC
-	TRBD2	TRBV14	TRBJ2-1	CASSRTTGTTYNEQFF	TGTGCCAGCAGCCGTACTACCGGGACTACCTACAATGAGCAGTTCTTC
-	TRBD1	TRBV19	TRBJ2-7	CASSDRAAYEQYF	TGTGCCAGTTCGGACAGGGCAGCCTACGAGCAGTACTTC
-	-	TRBV7-7	TRBJ2-3	CASSFSSTDTQYF	TGTGCTAGCAGCTTCTCTAGCACAGATACGCAGTATTTT
-	-	TRBV6-6	TRBJ2-5	CASSYSEWLVTQYF	TGTGCCAGCAGTTACTCAGAATGGCTTGTGACCCAGTACTTC
-	TRBD2	TRBV6-1	TRBJ2-5	CASSEATSGIQETQYF	TGTGCCAGCAGTGAAGCGACTAGCGGAATACAAGAGACCCAGTACTTC
-	-	TRBV30	TRBJ1-5	CAWSGAGANQPQHF	TGTGCCTGGAGTGGAGCGGGGGCCAATCAGCCCCAGCATTTT
-	-	TRBV28	TRBJ1-2	CASSTPWQGYGYTF	TGTGCCAGCAGTACCCCGTGGCAGGGCTATGGCTACACCTTC
-	-	TRBV7-2	TRBJ1-5	CASSLAGGGNQPQHF	TGTGCCAGCAGCTTAGCCGGGGGAGGCAATCAGCCCCAGCATTTT
-	TRBD2	TRBV5-4	TRBJ2-2	CASSLWRGGPGELFF	TGTGCCAGCAGCTTGTGGAGGGGAGGGCCTGGGGAGCTGTTTTTT
-	TRBD2	TRBV7-2	TRBJ2-5	CASRPSGRPQETQYF	TGTGCCAGCAGACCTAGCGGGAGGCCACAAGAGACCCAGTACTTC
-	-	TRBV4-3	TRBJ1-5	CASSQTVAGQPQHF	TGCGCCAGCAGCCAGACCGTGGCGGGACAGCCCCAGCATTTT
once	TRBD1	TRBV5-8	TRBJ2-7	CASSHGTGARYEQYF	TGTGCCAGCAGCCACGGGACAGGGGCGCGGTACGAGCAGTACTTC
-	-	TRBV4-2	TRBJ1-1	CASSQEKVNTEAFF	TGTGCCAGCAGCCAGGAGAAGGTGAACACTGAAGCTTTCTTT
-	-	TRBV7-9	TRBJ2-1	CASSSWPRGYTYNEQFF	TGTGCCAGCAGCTCCTGGCCCCGCGGGTATACCTACAATGAGCAGTTCTTC
-	TRBD1	TRBV4-3	TRBJ1-6	CASSQEDRGPRCLHF	TGCGCCAGCAGCCAAGAGGACAGGGGGCCCCGATGTCTCCACTTT
few	-	TRBV7-2	TRBJ2-1	CASNPRGDGYEQFF	TGTGCCAGCAACCCAAGGGGCGACGGGTATGAGCAGTTCTTC
-	-	TRBV27	TRBJ1-3	CASSRSASGNTIYF	TGTGCCAGCAGTAGGAGCGCCTCTGGAAACACCATATATTTT
-	-	TRBV29-1	TRBJ1-1	CSVDRGTPFAEAFF	TGCAGCGTTGATCGCGGGACCCCGTTTGCTGAAGCTTTCTTT
-	-	TRBV7-2	TRBJ2-1	CASSLSVPRNEQFF	TGTGCCAGCAGCTTGTCGGTGCCTCGCAATGAGCAGTTCTTC
-	TRBD1	TRBV11-1	TRBJ2-1	CASSQPKRTGRNEQFF	TGTGCCAGCAGCCAACCGAAGAGGACAGGGAGGAATGAGCAGTTCTTC
-	-	TRBV7-2	TRBJ1-1	CASSLVQGPTTEAFF	TGTGCCAGCAGCTTAGTCCAGGGTCCGACCACTGAAGCTTTCTTT
-	TRBD2	TRBV15	TRBJ2-7	CATSPRAGVGYEQYF	TGTGCCACCAGTCCCCGAGCGGGAGTAGGCTACGAGCAGTACTTC
-	TRBD1	TRBV6-6	TRBJ1-2	CASGPGTGELNYGYTF	TGTGCCAGCGGCCCGGGGACAGGGGAGCTCAACTATGGCTACACCTTC
-	TRBD1	TRBV10-2	TRBJ1-2	CATQDRDGYTF	TGCGCCACCCAAGACAGGGACGGCTACACCTTC
-	TRBD1	TRBV19	TRBJ2-5	CASKRTGGGETQYF	TGTGCCAGTAAAAGAACAGGGGGCGGGGAGACCCAGTACTTC
few	-	TRBV19	TRBJ2-5	CASSIQGGQETQYF	TGTGCCAGTAGTATCCAGGGTGGGCAAGAGACCCAGTACTTC
-	-	TRBV5-6	TRBJ2-2	CAPRGGPSNTGELFF	TGTGCCCCAAGGGGCGGACCCTCTAACACCGGGGAGCTGTTTTTT
-	TRBD2	TRBV14	TRBJ2-7	CASSLAGPYEQYF	TGTGCCAGCAGCCTAGCGGGGCCCTACGAGCAGTACTTC
-	TRBD1	TRBV27	TRBJ1-2	CASSADRGTNYGYTF	TGTGCCAGCAGTGCCGACAGGGGGACTAACTATGGCTACACCTTC